A selection of T cell receptor beta chains follows, all from one sample in a study of shared clonotypes between healthy human individuals. TCRdb keeps only in-frame clones here, not all; method: immunoSEQ multiplex PCR. The table lists millions of clones, roughly 91% of them singletons. The sample comprised naive CD8+ T cells from PBMCs. These receptors came from a young man in good health. Some clones in this sample may be carry-over from other donors' samples. The CDR3 runs from the conserved cysteine through the conserved F or W. D genes are given only for firm matches. Part of the rows lack a size; the others show once, few, many or a class for expanded clones.

NA | TRBJ2-5 | TRBD2 | TRBV28 | CASSFPRISGRIETQYF | TGTGCCAGCAGTTTCCCTAGAATTAGCGGGAGGATTGAGACCCAGTACTTC
NA | TRBJ2-7 | NA | TRBV27 | CASSLWGHSYEQYF | TGTGCCAGCAGTCTATGGGGGCATTCCTACGAGCAGTACTTC
few | TRBJ2-5 | NA | TRBV7-9 | CASSLGVIAAKGETQYF | TGTGCCAGCAGCTTAGGGGTGATAGCGGCGAAAGGGGAGACCCAGTACTTC
NA | TRBJ2-7 | TRBD1 | TRBV27 | CASSSRQGAYEQYF | TGTGCCAGCAGTTCCCGACAGGGGGCCTACGAGCAGTACTTC
NA | TRBJ1-5 | NA | TRBV4-1 | CASSQGTVISNQPQHF | TGCGCCAGCAGCCAAGGGACAGTCATTAGCAATCAGCCCCAGCATTTT
NA | TRBJ1-4 | NA | TRBV19 | CASSPLIVDTNEKLFF | TGTGCCAGTAGTCCCCTGATCGTGGACACTAATGAAAAACTGTTTTTT
once | TRBJ2-1 | TRBD2 | TRBV6-6 | CASSYSGGRGYEQFF | TGTGCCAGCAGTTACTCGGGCGGGAGGGGCTATGAGCAGTTCTTC
NA | TRBJ1-1 | NA | TRBV6-5 | CASSYPGNTEAFF | TGTGCCAGCAGTTACCCGGGAAACACTGAAGCTTTCTTT
NA | TRBJ2-7 | NA | TRBV30 | CAWSVLTGGAYEQYF | TGTGCCTGGAGTGTACTTACAGGGGGGGCCTACGAGCAGTACTTC
NA | TRBJ2-6 | NA | TRBV7-2 | CASSLDDRGFVGANVLTF | TGTGCCAGCAGCTTAGATGACCGGGGGTTCGTTGGGGCCAACGTCCTGACTTTC
NA | TRBJ2-1 | NA | TRBV7-6 | CASSLVRAGVNEQFF | TGTGCCAGCAGCTTAGTGAGGGCCGGTGTAAATGAGCAGTTCTTC
NA | TRBJ2-3 | NA | TRBV28 | CASGGGGDHSTDTQYF | TGTGCCAGCGGTGGTGGCGGGGACCATAGCACAGATACGCAGTATTTT
NA | TRBJ2-1 | NA | TRBV14 | CASSHPPPRVGGEQFF | TGTGCCAGCAGCCACCCCCCGCCCCGTGTAGGGGGTGAGCAGTTCTTC
NA | TRBJ2-1 | NA | TRBV7-3 | CASSSGMAQFF | TGTGCCAGCAGCTCCGGCATGGCGCAGTTCTTC
NA | TRBJ2-7 | NA | TRBV4-3 | CASSQESSVGLGYEQYF | TGCGCCAGCAGCCAAGAGAGTTCGGTCGGCCTAGGCTACGAGCAGTACTTC
NA | TRBJ1-1 | NA | TRBV14 | CASSQFRGGAEAFF | TGTGCCAGCAGCCAATTTCGGGGAGGTGCTGAAGCTTTCTTT
NA | TRBJ2-5 | NA | TRBV7-6 | CASSKIWTQETQYF | TGTGCCAGCAGCAAGATCTGGACCCAAGAGACCCAGTACTTC
once | TRBJ2-2 | NA | TRBV13 | CASSSMSGKNTGELFF | TGTGCCAGCAGCTCCATGAGCGGAAAGAACACCGGGGAGCTGTTTTTT
few | TRBJ1-2 | TRBD1 | TRBV4-3 | CASSQPGQANYGYTF | TGCGCCAGCAGCCAACCGGGACAGGCTAACTATGGCTACACCTTC
NA | TRBJ2-2 | NA | TRBV7-3 | CASSPGRMGGGELFF | TGTGCCAGCAGCCCGGGACGTATGGGCGGCGGGGAGCTGTTTTTT
NA | TRBJ2-3 | NA | TRBV11-2 | CASSDALKSDTQYF | TGTGCCAGCAGCGACGCATTAAAATCAGATACGCAGTATTTT
NA | TRBJ2-1 | TRBD2 | TRBV5-1 | CARYKFVGREGQIAREQFF | TGCGCCAGGTACAAATTTGTCGGGCGGGAGGGCCAGATAGCGCGAGAGCAGTTCTTC
NA | TRBJ2-1 | NA | TRBV28 | CASSLGEIWGDEQFF | TGTGCCAGCAGTTTAGGGGAGATTTGGGGGGATGAGCAGTTCTTC
few | TRBJ2-2 | NA | TRBV10-1 | CASSGGRTADGELFF | TGCGCCAGCAGCGGGGGACGGACGGCCGACGGGGAGCTGTTTTTT
NA | TRBJ1-5 | NA | TRBV28 | CASYRTESNQPQHF | TGTGCCAGCTATCGGACAGAGAGCAATCAGCCCCAGCATTTT
once | TRBJ1-1 | NA | TRBV7-8 | CASSLATRVTEAFF | TGTGCCAGCAGCTTAGCTACCAGGGTGACTGAAGCTTTCTTT
NA | TRBJ1-2 | NA | TRBV27 | CASSLRLAGSGAPYGYTF | TGTGCCAGCAGTCTCCGGTTGGCAGGGTCTGGGGCCCCCTATGGCTACACCTTC